A single T cell receptor beta chain is shown here with its context. Trimming stripped 6 bases from V and 10 bases from J, with 20 bases between. The CDR3 has 14 residues. Germline loops: CDR1 MNHEY, CDR2 SVGEGT. TCRdb's table, derived via immunoSEQ multiplex PCR, lists solely in-frame clones and lacks some. The sample holds roughly 230,000 clones, 80% to 90% seen once. This entry belongs to a study of blood T cell repertoires in COVID-19. Background on the study: PBMCs, B-cell-depleted T cells, or T cells were the source of the cDNA or gDNA that made up the material.

The TCR sequence derives from a man in his forties with active or convalescent COVID-19. The chain joins TRBV6-2 or TRBV6-3 to TRBJ2-3, with D possibly matching TRBD2 (5 bases). Sequenced input: peripheral blood. CDR3: CASSTLPLPAAQYF. CDR3 bases: TGTGCCAGCAGCACTCTGCCGCTCCCAGCGGCGCAGTATTTT.